What follows are 4 T cell receptor beta chains derived from one specimen sequenced in a study of vaccination effects on CD4 cells after COVID-19. Their antigen targets remain unknown. Assay used: immunoSEQ multiplex PCR; TCRdb lists only in-frame clones, some missing. This table has about 66,000 clones, 65% to 80% appearing once. The culture ran for around nine days, and then CD4+ T cells were isolated. Vaccination of participants consisted of two doses of either the BNT162b2 or mRNA-1273 vaccine. This specimen was CD4+ T cells from PBMCs cultured without peptide, taken after COVID-19 vaccination. All receptors come from a human donor who received a COVID-19 vaccine.

The V and J genes are TRBV6-5 and TRBJ1-1; 7 nucleotides agree with TRBD1. J gave up 7 bases and V 6 bases, and 8 bases lay outside the gene matches. From germline, CDR1 is MNHEY and CDR2 SVGAGI. The CDR3 runs 13 residues. CDR3 in amino acids: CASSRQGLGEAFF. DNA of the CDR3: TGTGCCAGCAGCCGACAGGGACTGGGTGAAGCTTTCTTT.

This chain links TRBV10-2 with TRBJ1-1; D is possibly TRBD1 (5 bases). The CDR3 extends over 14 amino acids. Trimming took 0 bases from V and 8 from J, leaving 13 bases between them. Germline V gives CDR1 WSHSY, CDR2 SAAADI. The CDR3 region is CASSESTSGTEAFF. The CDR3 DNA reads TGCGCCAGCAGTGAGTCGACGTCAGGGACCGAAGCTTTCTTT.

J is TRBJ2-7 and V is TRBV20-1; D call uncertain. Germline CDR1 is DFQATT and CDR2 is SNEGSKA (reference sequence). The length of the CDR3 is 11 residues. Trimming left V 3 bases short and J 6 bases short, with 9 bases between. The CDR3 region is CSASRAPEQYV. CDR3 in DNA: TGCAGTGCTAGCCGGGCACCCGAGCAGTACGTC.

The rearrangement uses TRBV5-3 and TRBJ1-5, with D tentatively TRBD1 (6 bases). TRBV5-3 is flagged as an ORF with uncertain function. The V end was cut by 4 bases, the J end by 2 bases, with 10 bases between. This CDR3 contains 14 residues. CDR3 in DNA: TGTGCCAGAAGCATCGGACAGTGCAATCAGCCCCAGCATTTT. Its translation is CARSIGQCNQPQHF.